The T cell receptor beta chain under discussion was sequenced for a study of OX40 agonist ivuxolimab in advanced cancers. Using immunoSEQ multiplex PCR, the repertoire was profiled, and TCRdb retains in-frame clones only, with some absent. The sample holds 85,000 to 100,000 clones, around 87% seen once. Germline values: CDR1 SGHAT, CDR2 FQNNGV. J lost 8 bases, V lost 5 bases, and 8 bases had no gene match. This CDR3 has 15 residues. The sequence derives from an adult with an advanced solid tumor such as melanoma, head and neck, liver or kidney cancer. The chain uses TRBV11-2 and TRBJ1-4; 10 bases map to TRBD1. Sequencing was performed on CD4+ or CD8+ T cells sorted from blood, taken in a trial of the OX40 agonist ivuxolimab. CDR3 DNA sequence: TGTGCCAGCAGCCCGACAGGGGGCGCGGGCGAAAAACTGTTTTTT. Amino acid sequence: CASSPTGGAGEKLFF. The entire variable domain, with the rest obtained from reference TRBV11-2 and TRBJ1-4, is as follows: EAGVAQSPRYKIIEKRQSVAFWCNPISGHATLYWYQQILGQGPKLLIQFQNNGVVDDSQLPKDRFSAERLKGVDSTLKIQPAKLEDSAVYLCASSPTGGAGEKLFFGSGTQLSVL.